Below are 16 T cell receptor beta chains sequenced from a single sample in a study of T cells in Graves' hyperthyroidism and ophthalmopathy. TCR beta CDR3 regions were amplified from RNA transcripts. In the first-round RT-PCR of the TCR CDR3, the HTBI primer set was used. TCRdb passed the multiplex PCR reads through MiXCR, listing each CDR3 protein once. The sample has more than 350,000 distinct CDR3 sequences; 15% are singletons. What was sequenced was blood. Receptors were obtained from a woman in her twenties or thirties with Graves' hyperthyroidism.

This clonotype was found a few times. The rearrangement links TRBV12-3 or TRBV12-4 to TRBJ2-5; 10 bases line up with TRBD2. The CDR3 runs to 14 residues. The junction had 4 bases not matched to a gene; V was cut back by 7 bases and J by 2 bases. The CDR3 DNA follows: TGTGCCAGCACCGGACTAGCGGCTCAAGAGACCCAGTACTTC. It is translated as CASTGLAAQETQYF.

The CDR3 is CASSWARGLNNSPLHF. In nucleotides, the CDR3 is TGTGCCAGCAGCTGGGCCAGGGGGCTGAATAATTCACCCCTCCACTTT. The J gene is TRBJ1-6, the V gene TRBV5-5, with 8 positions matching TRBD1. V was pared by 3 bases and J by 5 bases, with 7 bases of the junction left unmatched. The CDR3 runs to 16 residues. Germline values: CDR1 SGHKS, CDR2 YYEKEE (reference sequence). Looking up the rest from reference TRBV5-5 and TRBJ1-6 gives the full variable domain: DAGVTQSPTHLIKTRGQQVTLRCSPISGHKSVSWYQQVLGQGPQFIFQYYEKEERGRGNFPDRFSARQFPNYSSELNVNALLLGDSALYLCASSWARGLNNSPLHFGNGTRLTVT.

This clonotype was seen at least ten times. This chain joins TRBV20-1 and TRBJ2-2; perhaps TRBD1 as D (5 bases). The CDR3 is made up of 13 amino acids. Looked up from germline, CDR1 is DFQATT and CDR2 is SNEGSKA (reference sequence). Trimming removed 2 bases at V and 3 bases at J, with 7 bases between. The CDR3 reads CSARLQDTGELFF. In DNA, the CDR3 is TGCAGTGCTAGACTACAGGACACCGGGGAGCTGTTTTTT.

This clonotype was observed a handful of times. This chain joins TRBV9 and TRBJ2-1, with 7 bases matching TRBD2. The trim removed 3 bases at V and 2 bases at J, leaving 11 bases unmatched. The CDR3 is 17 residues long. Germline CDR1 is SGDLS and CDR2 is YYNGEE. This chain's CDR3 is CASSASMARETYNEQFF. The CDR3 DNA reads as TGTGCCAGCAGCGCGAGCATGGCGCGGGAGACCTACAATGAGCAGTTCTTC.

This clonotype was recorded many times. The genes are TRBV3-1 and TRBJ2-1; 8 bases align to TRBD2. Trimming took 4 bases from V and 1 from J; bases not matched to a gene: 3. Germline CDR1 is LGHDT and CDR2 is YNNKEL (reference sequence). The CDR3 spans 15 residues. CDR3 nucleotide sequence: TGTGCCAGCAGCCTACGGGGGGGGTCCTACAATGAGCAGTTCTTC. This sequence encodes CASSLRGGSYNEQFF.

A note on this clonotype: Given a much more abundant clone one base away, this may be a read error. J is TRBJ2-1 and V is TRBV29-1; perhaps TRBD2 as D (6 bases). Per germline, CDR1 SQVTM and CDR2 ANQGSEA. The CDR3 extends over 14 amino acids. Trimming pared 6 bases from V and 8 bases from J, leaving 20 bases between. CDR3 DNA: TGCAGCGTCGGAAGGTCCGGGAGTCGGGATGAGCAGTTCTTC. Its translation is CSVGRSGSRDEQFF.

This clonotype was recorded many times. CDR3 bases: TGCAGTGCCCCATATACCGGGACAGGGACCTACGAGCAGTACTTC. This sequence encodes CSAPYTGTGTYEQYF. This rearrangement joins TRBV20-1 to TRBJ2-7, with TRBD1 identical over 9 bases. Germline V gene data show CDR1 as DFQATT and CDR2 as SNEGSKA (reference sequence). Trimming cost V 6 bases and J 2 bases; bases outside gene matches: 11. This CDR3 spans 15 amino acids.

The table lists this clonotype with many counts. The CDR3 loop is CASSPSQRQYTYEQYF. The DNA for the CDR3 is TGTGCCAGCTCACCAAGTCAGCGACAGTACACCTACGAGCAGTACTTC. V usage is TRBV18 and J usage is TRBJ2-7; tentative D call: TRBD1 (5 bases). The CDR3 spans 16 residues. Germline loops: CDR1 KGHSH, CDR2 LQKENI. Trimming left V 2 bases short and J 2 bases short, with 16 bases between.

The chain is built from TRBV7-9 and TRBJ1-2, with D unclear. V was trimmed by 0 bases and J by 2 bases, leaving 10 bases between them. There are 15 residues in the CDR3. CDR1 and CDR2 (germline): SEHNR, FQNEAQ (reference sequence). CDR3 protein: CASSLAAGSNYGYTF. The DNA for the CDR3 is TGTGCCAGCAGCTTAGCTGCTGGTTCCAACTATGGCTACACCTTC.

This clonotype was recorded a few times. The V call is TRBV24-1, the J call TRBJ2-3; 12 nucleotides line up with TRBD2. J lost 5 bases, V lost 2 bases, and 4 bases had no gene match. The germline CDR1 and CDR2 sequences are KGHDR and SFDVKD. The CDR3 loop spans 16 amino acids. The CDR3 spells CATSDYGLAGRDTQYF. As DNA, the CDR3 is TGTGCCACCAGTGATTACGGACTAGCGGGACGAGATACGCAGTATTTT.

There are many counts of this clonotype. The rearrangement links TRBV28 to TRBJ1-2; 7 bases fit TRBD1. Looked up from germline, CDR1 is MDHEN and CDR2 is SYDVKM. The CDR3 spans 14 residues. V shed 5 bases, J shed 0 bases, and the junction held 3 bases outside the gene matches. The DNA for the CDR3 is TGTGCCAGCAGTGGAGACAGGGCTAACTATGGCTACACCTTC. This gives the protein CASSGDRANYGYTF.

V and J are TRBV28 and TRBJ2-6; 12 bases map to TRBD1. This CDR3 comprises 18 residues. The germline V gene has CDR1 MDHEN and CDR2 SYDVKM. V was pared by 5 bases and J by 0 bases, with 5 bases of the junction left unmatched. The chain's CDR3 is CASSVRDRGLSGANVLTF. In DNA, the CDR3 is TGTGCCAGCAGTGTCCGGGACAGGGGGCTCTCTGGGGCCAACGTCCTGACTTTC.

In this sample, this clonotype turned up many times. V gene TRBV3-1 combines with J gene TRBJ2-2; 9 positions match TRBD2. Germline V lookup: CDR1 LGHDT, CDR2 YNNKEL (reference sequence). This CDR3 has 14 residues. V shed 3 bases, J shed 5 bases, and the junction held 1 base outside the gene matches. CDR3 bases: TGTGCCAGCAGCCATAGCGGGAGAACCGGGGAGCTGTTTTTT. Amino acid sequence: CASSHSGRTGELFF.

The chain carries TRBV28 and TRBJ1-2; 8 nucleotides align to TRBD1. After removal of 3 bases from V and 1 base from J, the junction contained 4 bases not matched to a gene. Germline V gene lookup returns CDR1 MDHEN and CDR2 SYDVKM. The CDR3 loop spans 15 amino acids. CDR3 sequence reads: CASSLGTGRNYGYTF. For the CDR3, the DNA is TGTGCCAGCAGTTTGGGGACAGGCCGTAACTATGGCTACACCTTC.

The V gene is TRBV24-1, the J gene TRBJ2-3, with 7 positions matching TRBD1. Germline V lookup: CDR1 KGHDR, CDR2 SFDVKD. Trimming took 3 bases from V and 0 from J; bases not matched to a gene: 11. The CDR3 is 18 amino acids. As DNA, the CDR3 is TGTGCCACCAGTGATAGGGACAGATACTATACTAGCACAGATACGCAGTATTTT. Protein: CATSDRDRYYTSTDTQYF.

In the case of this clonotype: A much more abundant neighbour one base away suggests this may be a read error. The V gene is TRBV6-2 or TRBV6-3, the J gene TRBJ2-5; D is perhaps TRBD2 (5 bases). The CDR3 has 14 residues. The germline V gene encodes CDR1 MNHEY and CDR2 SVGEGT. Deletions cut 2 bases from V and 4 bases from J, with 11 bases between. CDR3 in DNA: TGTGCCAGCAGTTACCGGATACGGGGAGAGACCCAGTACTTC. It codes for CASSYRIRGETQYF.